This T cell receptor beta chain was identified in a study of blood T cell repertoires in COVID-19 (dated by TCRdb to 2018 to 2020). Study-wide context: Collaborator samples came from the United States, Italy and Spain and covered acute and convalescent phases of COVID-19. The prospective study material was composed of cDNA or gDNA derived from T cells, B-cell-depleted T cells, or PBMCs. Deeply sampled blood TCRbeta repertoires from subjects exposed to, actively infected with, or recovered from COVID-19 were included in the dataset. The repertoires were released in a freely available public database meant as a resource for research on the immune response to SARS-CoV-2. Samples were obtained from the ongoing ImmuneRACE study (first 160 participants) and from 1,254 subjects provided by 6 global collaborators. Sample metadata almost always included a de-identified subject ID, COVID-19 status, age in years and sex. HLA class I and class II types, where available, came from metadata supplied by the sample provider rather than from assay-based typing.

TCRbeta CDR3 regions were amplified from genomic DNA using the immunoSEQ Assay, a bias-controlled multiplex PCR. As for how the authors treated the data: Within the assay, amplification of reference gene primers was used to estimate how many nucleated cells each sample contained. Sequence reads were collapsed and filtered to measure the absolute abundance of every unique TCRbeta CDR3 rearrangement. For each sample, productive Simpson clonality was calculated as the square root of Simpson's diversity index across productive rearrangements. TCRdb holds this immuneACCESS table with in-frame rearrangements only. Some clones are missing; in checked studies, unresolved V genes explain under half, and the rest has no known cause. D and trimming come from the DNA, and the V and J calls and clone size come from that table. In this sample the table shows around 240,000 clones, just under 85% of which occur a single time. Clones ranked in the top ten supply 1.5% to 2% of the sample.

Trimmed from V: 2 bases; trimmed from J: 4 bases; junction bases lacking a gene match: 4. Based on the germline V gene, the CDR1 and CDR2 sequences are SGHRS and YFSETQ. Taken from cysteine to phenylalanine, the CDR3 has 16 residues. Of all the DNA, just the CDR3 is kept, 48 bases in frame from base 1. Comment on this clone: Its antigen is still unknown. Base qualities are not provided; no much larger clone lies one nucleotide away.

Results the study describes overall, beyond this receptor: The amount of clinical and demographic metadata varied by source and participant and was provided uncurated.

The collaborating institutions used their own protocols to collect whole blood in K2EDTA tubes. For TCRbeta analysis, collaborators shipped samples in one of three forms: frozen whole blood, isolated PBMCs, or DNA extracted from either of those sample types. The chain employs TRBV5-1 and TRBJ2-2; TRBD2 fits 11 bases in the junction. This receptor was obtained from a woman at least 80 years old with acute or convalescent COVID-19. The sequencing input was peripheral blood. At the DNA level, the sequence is TGCGCCAGCAGCTTTACTAGCGGGAGTTCCACCGGGGAGCTGTTTTTT. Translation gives CASSFTSGSSTGELFF.